The 23 T cell receptor beta chains below all came from one sample that was sequenced in a study of cytomegalovirus exposure and HLA in healthy donors. The PCR was carried out with 60 Vbeta primers and 13 Jbeta primers. Profiled with immunoSEQ multiplex PCR; TCRdb holds only in-frame clones, not every one. In the table there are tens of thousands of clones, 55% to 70% of which are singletons. Sequencing was done on a sample of PBMCs. These receptors were taken from a woman aged 45 to 65 in good health and CMV-seropositive.

The chain couples TRBV7-2 to TRBJ1-1; 9 bases line up with TRBD1. CDR3 length: 16 residues. Trimming took 4 bases from V and 6 from J; bases not matched to a gene: 12. The germline CDR1 and CDR2 sequences are SGHTA and FQGNSA. The CDR3 DNA sequence: TGTGCCAGCAGCTCCCGGACAGGGGACTCTTCGTCTGAAGCTTTCTTT. It encodes CASSSRTGDSSSEAFF.

The V and J genes are TRBV21-1 and TRBJ2-2; the table's D call of TRBD1 was not tested on the DNA. TRBV21-1 is shown as a pseudogene. This CDR3 is 16 amino acids long. CDR3 loop: CASSKEKDRGHGELFF. The CDR3 bases are TGTGCCAGCAGCAAAGAAAAAGACAGGGGGCACGGGGAGCTGTTTTTT.

V usage is TRBV11-3 and J usage is TRBJ2-1; TRBD2 aligns across 12 bases. The CDR3 loop spans 18 amino acids. Germline CDR1 and CDR2: SGHNT and YENEEA. V dropped 5 bases and J dropped 0; count of bases not matched to a gene: 8. Written as DNA, the CDR3 is TGTGCCAGCAGCCCGGGACTAGCGGGCCTGCACTCCTACAATGAGCAGTTCTTC. Its protein is CASSPGLAGLHSYNEQFF.

V usage is TRBV28 and J usage is TRBJ2-6; D perhaps matches TRBD1 (6 bases). The ends were cut back, 3 bases at V and 0 bases at J, with 9 bases in the middle. CDR1 and CDR2 (germline): MDHEN, SYDVKM. The length of the CDR3 is 16 residues. The CDR3 DNA follows: TGTGCCAGCAGTTTTACAGGGAACTCTGGGGCCAACGTCCTGACTTTC. Amino acids: CASSFTGNSGANVLTF.

The rearrangement uses TRBV30 and TRBJ1-3; the D is unclear. This CDR3 comprises 12 residues. Trimming took off 4 bases at V and 4 bases at J, with 8 bases between the two ends. The V gene's germline CDR1 is GTSNPN and CDR2 SVGIG (reference sequence). The CDR3 loop reads CAWTRLGNTIYF. In nucleotides, the CDR3 is TGTGCCTGGACTCGACTCGGAAACACCATATATTTT.

This clone came up a few times. This rearrangement joins TRBV6-1 to TRBJ1-2; 7 nucleotides line up with TRBD1. In germline, CDR1 is MNHNS, CDR2 SASEGT. With V trimmed by 6 bases and J by 8 bases, 6 bases remained unmatched. This CDR3 contains 12 residues. CDR3 residues: CASRHRGGGYTF. The CDR3 nucleotides read TGTGCCAGCAGGCACCGAGGGGGCGGCTACACCTTC.

The table lists this clone with a few counts. The J gene is TRBJ1-1, the V gene TRBV28; weak D call: TRBD1 (5 bases). CDR1 is MDHEN, CDR2 SYDVKM, per germline. The CDR3 runs to 12 residues. V was cut by 2 bases and J by 7 bases, with 8 bases left in between. Here the CDR3 reads CASSLNRIEAFF. Written as DNA, the CDR3 is TGTGCCAGCAGTTTAAACAGGATTGAAGCTTTCTTT.

This clone came up a few times. V is TRBV9 and J is TRBJ1-2; 10 nucleotides match TRBD1. Germline CDR1 reads SGDLS; CDR2 reads YYNGEE. V dropped 4 bases and J dropped 1; count of bases not matched to a gene: 7. The CDR3 runs 16 residues. CDR3: CASSPGQGGINYGYTF. DNA of the CDR3: TGTGCCAGCAGCCCTGGACAGGGGGGGATTAACTATGGCTACACCTTC.

The rearrangement links TRBV30 to TRBJ1-6, with D possibly TRBD1 on 6 matching bases. The CDR3 consists of 16 residues. With 4 bases removed from V and 0 bases from J, the gap between germline ends came to 13 bases. Germline V lookup: CDR1 GTSNPN, CDR2 SVGIG (reference sequence). The CDR3 sequence: CAWNPPGDSYNSPLHF. For the CDR3, the DNA is TGTGCCTGGAACCCCCCAGGGGACTCCTATAATTCACCCCTCCACTTT.

The count of this clone is one. The rearrangement joins TRBV27 to TRBJ1-2, with unresolved D. Trimming stripped 4 bases from V and 5 bases from J, with 14 bases between. This CDR3 has 14 amino acids. Germline V gene lookup returns CDR1 MNHEY and CDR2 SMNVEV (reference sequence). The DNA for the CDR3 is TGTGCCAGCAGTTCCGTTCCGGGAACTTATGGCTACACCTTC. Its translation: CASSSVPGTYGYTF.

The chain links TRBV5-1 to TRBJ1-1; D unresolved. Germline loops: CDR1 SGHRS, CDR2 YFSETQ. V lost 0 bases and J lost 5, with 14 bases in between. CDR3 size: 15 residues. CDR3 sequence (DNA): TGCGCCAGCAGCTTGGCCTGGGCTACTGGGACTGAAGCTTTCTTT. This sequence encodes CASSLAWATGTEAFF.

V gene TRBV5-6 combines with J gene TRBJ2-4, with TRBD2 identical over 10 bases. CDR3 length equals 17 residues. Trimming at V came to 3 bases and at J to 3 bases, leaving 9 bases not matched to a gene. Per the germline V gene, CDR1 is SGHDT and CDR2 is YYEEEE. The CDR3 DNA reads TGTGCCAGCAGCTACGGACTAGCGGCGTCTATCAAAAACATTCAGTACTTC. Translating it yields CASSYGLAASIKNIQYF.

This clone was seen a handful of times. The chain is built from TRBV7-9 and TRBJ2-5, with TRBD1 as a possible D gene (5 bases). Deletions cut 1 base from V and 5 bases from J, with 11 bases between. This CDR3 has 14 residues. The germline CDR1 and CDR2 sequences are SEHNR and FQNEAQ (reference sequence). The CDR3 protein is CASSLGAGRETQYF. CDR3 DNA: TGTGCCAGCAGCTTAGGTGCAGGGCGGGAGACCCAGTACTTC.

The CDR3 reads CSVEGARGDEQFF. For the CDR3, the DNA is TGCAGCGTTGAGGGGGCCAGGGGGGATGAGCAGTTCTTC. The rearrangement joins TRBV29-1 to TRBJ2-1; D is perhaps TRBD1 (7 bases). V was pared by 3 bases and J by 8 bases, with 14 bases between. CDR3 length: 13 amino acids. The germline V gene encodes CDR1 SQVTM and CDR2 ANQGSEA.

The chain employs TRBV27 and TRBJ1-1; 8 bases match TRBD1. The CDR3 is 14 residues long. V dropped 6 bases and J dropped 5; count of bases not matched to a gene: 8. Germline V lookup: CDR1 MNHEY, CDR2 SMNVEV (reference sequence). CDR3 loop: CASSTGQGGTEAFF. Here the CDR3 DNA reads TGTGCCAGCAGCACAGGACAGGGTGGAACTGAAGCTTTCTTT.

In DNA form, the CDR3 reads TGTGCCAGCAGCTTCACCGGGACAATCTACGAGCAGTACTTC. Protein product: CASSFTGTIYEQYF. The J gene is TRBJ2-7, the V gene TRBV7-9, with D maybe TRBD1 (6 bases). Germline V gene data show CDR1 as SEHNR and CDR2 as FQNEAQ (reference sequence). Deletions cut 3 bases from V and 3 bases from J, with 12 bases between. This CDR3 contains 14 residues.

This sequence joins TRBV7-2 and TRBJ1-1, with no clear D. The CDR3 is made up of 15 amino acids. Germline V CDR1 and CDR2: SGHTA, FQGNSA. The ends were cut back, 4 bases at V and 4 bases at J, with 16 bases in the middle. CDR3 nucleotide sequence: TGTGCCAGCAGCTCCCGGACGGCCCGGGGCACTGAAGCTTTCTTT. Its translation is CASSSRTARGTEAFF.

V is TRBV27 and J is TRBJ2-3, with D possibly matching TRBD1 (5 bases). From germline, CDR1 is MNHEY and CDR2 SMNVEV (reference sequence). The CDR3 is made up of 12 amino acids. Trimming cost V 11 bases and J 7 bases, with 16 bases left between them. The CDR3 DNA reads TGTGCCGTTGGATGGGGCTTATATACGCAGTATTTT. Translation gives CAVGWGLYTQYF.

J is TRBJ1-1 and V is TRBV27, with D maybe TRBD1 (5 bases). The germline V and J ends were trimmed by 3 bases and 10 bases, with 9 bases remaining between them. Germline assignment: CDR1 MNHEY and CDR2 SMNVEV (reference sequence). The CDR3 is 11 amino acids. The CDR3: CASSLGGTAFF. In DNA, the CDR3 is TGTGCCAGCAGTTTGGGAGGGACAGCTTTCTTT.

The chain joins TRBV7-3 to TRBJ2-3; 10 bases are shared with TRBD2. There are 17 residues in the CDR3. CDR1 SGHTA and CDR2 FQGTGA come from the germline V gene. The J segment lost 0 bases and the V segment lost 1 base, leaving 4 bases of the junction unmatched. The CDR3 is CASSLRLAGTSTDTQYF. CDR3 DNA: TGTGCCAGCAGCTTAAGACTAGCGGGCACTAGCACAGATACGCAGTATTTT.

The genes are TRBV27 and TRBJ1-1, with 8 nucleotides matching TRBD1. From germline, CDR1 is MNHEY and CDR2 SMNVEV (reference sequence). Losses at the gene ends were 6 bases for V and 3 bases for J; bases not matched to a gene: 6. The CDR3 totals 14 residues. CDR3 residues: CASSSRGQDTEAFF. Written as DNA, the CDR3 is TGTGCCAGCAGCTCCAGGGGGCAGGACACTGAAGCTTTCTTT.

The gene calls are TRBV28 and TRBJ2-3; TRBD1 matches 7 bases. This CDR3 has 16 residues. V was pared by 2 bases and J by 1 base, with 6 bases of the junction left unmatched. The germline V gene encodes CDR1 MDHEN and CDR2 SYDVKM. The CDR3 DNA follows: TGTGCCAGCAGTTTAGAGGTAGGGACAGGCACAGATACGCAGTATTTT. Translation: CASSLEVGTGTDTQYF.

The chain recombines TRBV5-4 with TRBJ2-5; perhaps TRBD2 as D (7 bases). The CDR3 loop spans 14 amino acids. Germline V gives CDR1 SGHNT, CDR2 YYREEE (reference sequence). Trimming left V 2 bases short and J 3 bases short, with 11 bases between. The CDR3 reads CASSFRGAKETQYF. The DNA of the CDR3 is TGTGCCAGCAGCTTTCGGGGGGCAAAAGAGACCCAGTACTTC.